Listed here are 9 T cell receptor beta chains from one sample, sequenced in a study of beta chain features in type 1 diabetes. Study observations and caveats: Shortening that was moderate but significant affected the TCRB CDR3s of Type 1 diabetes patients in all four CD4+ subsets.

These receptors lack a known antigen. Expressed TCRB transcripts were sequenced after all isolated RNA was converted to cDNA. TCRdb's copy holds only in-frame clones and misses some; the assay was immunoSEQ multiplex PCR. Of 600,000 to 750,000 clones listed, 9.5% to 15% were seen once; the top ten hold around 0.12%. The specimen was naive CD4+ T cells from blood. These receptors were collected from a man aged 25 to 45 with type 1 diabetes.

The gene calls are TRBV29-1 and TRBJ2-3, with TRBD1 matching 11 bases. This CDR3 is 14 amino acids long. The V and J ends lost 5 bases and 4 bases, in that order; junction bases with no gene match: 5. Germline CDR1 reads SQVTM; CDR2 reads ANQGSEA. This chain's CDR3 is CSVLDRGLADTQYF. In DNA, the CDR3 is TGCAGCGTTTTGGACAGGGGGCTCGCAGATACGCAGTATTTT.

This clone turned up a few times. V and J are TRBV12-5 and TRBJ2-2; 13 bases fit TRBD2. The CDR3 consists of 16 residues. Germline trimming cut 4 bases from V and 4 bases from J; bases unmatched to any gene: 3. The germline gives CDR1 LGHNT, CDR2 FRNRAP. The CDR3 bases are TGTGCTAGTGGTTCCGGACTAGCGGGGGCCACCGGGGAGCTGTTTTTT. It encodes CASGSGLAGATGELFF.

The chain carries TRBV5-6 and TRBJ2-2; TRBD1 aligns across 9 bases. This CDR3 has 16 residues. Germline V CDR1 and CDR2: SGHDT, YYEEEE. Unmatched junction bases numbered 10, after V lost 4 bases and J lost 6 bases. CDR3: CASSAKGTGIAGELFF. The DNA of the CDR3 is TGTGCCAGCAGCGCAAAAGGGACAGGGATCGCCGGGGAGCTGTTTTTT.

As concerns this clone: The same CDR3 can be traced to other DNA sequences in this sample. V usage is TRBV9 and J usage is TRBJ2-1, with D hard to call. Germline V gene data show CDR1 as SGDLS and CDR2 as YYNGEE. This CDR3 region has 12 residues. Trimming took 0 bases from V and 5 from J, leaving 3 bases between them. The CDR3 DNA follows: TGTGCCAGCAGCGTAGCCCACAATGAGCAGTTCTTC. It encodes CASSVAHNEQFF.

This chain connects TRBV4-3 to TRBJ2-3; no firm D call. Looked up from germline, CDR1 is LGHNA and CDR2 is YSLEER. V shed 3 bases and J shed 1 base, with 2 bases lying between them. The CDR3 covers 12 residues. Written as DNA, the CDR3 is TGCGCCAGCAGCCAGCGCACAGATACGCAGTATTTT. Protein product: CASSQRTDTQYF.

Turning to this clone: One junction end disagrees with the germline gene, perhaps due to a read error. The chain uses TRBV7-2 and TRBJ2-5; D may correspond to TRBD1 or TRBD2 (5 bases each). Germline assignment: CDR1 SGHTA and CDR2 FQGNSA. The CDR3 runs 12 residues. The DNA of the CDR3 is TGTGCCAGCAGTTTTGTTCCGGGACCCGGGGACTTC. Its protein is CASSFVPGPGDF.

A few counts support this clone. This chain connects TRBV7-9 to TRBJ2-7; 7 bases fit TRBD2. The germline V gene encodes CDR1 SEHNR and CDR2 FQNEAQ (reference sequence). The V segment lost 5 bases and the J segment 6 bases; nucleotides outside the gene matches: 10. CDR3 length equals 14 residues. This chain's CDR3 is CASSPEGGYLEQYF. The CDR3 DNA is TGTGCCAGCAGCCCAGAGGGAGGGTACCTCGAGCAGTACTTC.

This clone was seen more than once but under ten times. This chain uses TRBV30 with TRBJ1-4; D unresolved. Germline V gene data show CDR1 as GTSNPN and CDR2 as SVGIG (reference sequence). Trimming cost V 6 bases and J 9 bases, with 14 bases left between them. The CDR3 sequence is 12 residues long. CDR3 DNA: TGTGCCTGTATGATCGGGCTTCAAAAACTGTTTTTT. It specifies CACMIGLQKLFF.

CDR3 loop: CASSPDTEQYF. The CDR3 nucleotides read TGTGCCAGCTCACCCGATACGGAGCAGTACTTC. This sequence joins TRBV18 and TRBJ2-7; D call uncertain. CDR1 is KGHSH, CDR2 LQKENI, per germline. The V end lost 3 bases, the J end lost 7 bases, and 7 bases lay between the germline ends. The CDR3 is 11 amino acids.